These T cell receptor beta chains were read from a single sample in a study of cytomegalovirus exposure and HLA in healthy donors. Assay: immunoSEQ multiplex PCR; the TCRdb copy retains only in-frame clones and omits some. The table records some 140,000 clones, about three quarters of them present only once. The sequenced sample was PBMCs. Receptors originate from a male donor in good health and CMV-seropositive. The CDR3 runs from the conserved cysteine through the conserved F or W. D genes are given only for firm matches. Not all rows give a size; the values are once, few, many and, for expanded clones, a class.

D gene	V gene	clone size	J gene	CDR3 protein	CDR3 DNA
-	TRBV5-1	-	TRBJ2-1	CASHRDREQFF	TGCGCCAGCCACAGGGATCGGGAGCAGTTCTTC
TRBD2	TRBV7-9	-	TRBJ2-2	CASSFAGGAAGELFF	TGTGCCAGCAGCTTCGCGGGAGGAGCCGCCGGGGAGCTGTTTTTT
TRBD1	TRBV5-1	-	TRBJ1-1	CASSPGQGAYTEAFF	TGCGCCAGCAGCCCTGGACAGGGGGCGTATACTGAAGCTTTCTTT
TRBD2	TRBV6-5	-	TRBJ2-2	CASTPSGGGGELFF	TGTGCCAGCACCCCTAGCGGGGGTGGCGGGGAGCTGTTTTTT
TRBD2	TRBV19	-	TRBJ2-2	CASTPAGVWTSVNTGELFF	TGTGCCAGTACCCCCGCGGGCGTTTGGACTAGCGTGAACACCGGGGAGCTGTTTTTT
-	TRBV9	-	TRBJ2-3	CASSVHSQGTDTQYF	TGTGCCAGCAGCGTCCACTCGCAGGGCACAGATACGCAGTATTTT
-	TRBV28	-	TRBJ1-5	CASSKDYSNQPQHF	TGTGCCAGCAGTAAGGACTATAGCAATCAGCCCCAGCATTTT
-	TRBV6-5	-	TRBJ2-5	CASSPVGETQYF	TGTGCCAGCAGTCCGGTCGGGGAGACCCAGTACTTC
TRBD2	TRBV5-1	once	TRBJ2-1	CASSLTSGGAYEQFF	TGCGCCAGCAGCCTCACTAGCGGGGGGGCCTATGAGCAGTTCTTC
TRBD2	TRBV10-3	-	TRBJ2-2	CAISRGLAGGHIGELFF	TGTGCCATCAGTAGGGGACTAGCGGGGGGGCACATCGGGGAGCTGTTTTTT
TRBD2	TRBV6-4	-	TRBJ2-3	CASSDTAGGTDTQYF	TGTGCCAGCAGTGATACAGCGGGGGGAACAGATACGCAGTATTTT
-	TRBV19	-	TRBJ2-6	CASTRSGANVLTF	TGTGCCAGTACTCGCTCTGGGGCCAACGTCCTGACTTTC
TRBD1	TRBV4-1	few	TRBJ1-5	CASSQDGTGGYQPQHF	TGTGCCAGCAGCCAAGACGGGACAGGGGGTTATCAGCCCCAGCATTTT
-	TRBV7-2	-	TRBJ1-2	CASSLAAGWGYTF	TGTGCCAGCAGCTTAGCGGCAGGGTGGGGCTACACCTTC
-	TRBV9	-	TRBJ2-5	CASSGTGQETQYF	TGTGCCAGCAGCGGTACAGGGCAAGAGACCCAGTACTTC
TRBD1	TRBV6-5	-	TRBJ1-3	CASSIGQGAGNTIYF	TGTGCCAGCAGCATCGGACAGGGTGCCGGAAACACCATATATTTT
TRBD1	TRBV6-6	once	TRBJ2-7	CASSTTGGSPYEQYF	TGTGCCAGCAGTACAACAGGGGGCTCCCCCTACGAGCAGTACTTC
TRBD1	TRBV5-1	-	TRBJ2-1	CASSNPGTGNEQFF	TGCGCCAGCAGCAACCCCGGGACAGGCAATGAGCAGTTCTTC
TRBD1	TRBV5-6	-	TRBJ1-5	CASSWGTGVHQPQHF	TGTGCCAGCAGCTGGGGGACAGGGGTACATCAGCCCCAGCATTTT
TRBD2	TRBV19	-	TRBJ2-1	CASRVAGGGNNEQFF	TGTGCCAGTAGGGTAGCGGGAGGAGGAAACAATGAGCAGTTCTTC
-	TRBV6-6	-	TRBJ1-1	CASIWNTEAFF	TGTGCCAGCATATGGAACACTGAAGCTTTCTTT
-	TRBV5-3	-	TRBJ1-6	CARSPRRGRPIAVNSPLHF	TGTGCCAGAAGCCCCCGGCGGGGCCGCCCTATCGCGGTTAATTCACCCCTCCACTTT
-	TRBV6-5	-	TRBJ1-1	CASSYSRGSEAFF	TGTGCCAGCAGTTACTCGAGGGGGAGTGAAGCTTTCTTT
-	TRBV7-2	-	TRBJ1-1	CASTWGASDTEAFF	TGTGCCAGCACCTGGGGCGCGAGTGACACTGAAGCTTTCTTT
-	TRBV11-2	-	TRBJ1-2	CASSLVITGQPNYGYTF	TGTGCCAGCAGCTTAGTCATCACAGGACAGCCTAACTATGGCTACACCTTC
TRBD2	TRBV9	-	TRBJ2-2	CASSVGASGGNTGELFF	TGTGCCAGCAGCGTAGGGGCTAGCGGGGGGAACACCGGGGAGCTGTTTTTT
TRBD1	TRBV27	-	TRBJ1-5	CASSGTGAWGNQPQHF	TGTGCCAGCAGCGGGACAGGGGCATGGGGCAATCAGCCCCAGCATTTT
TRBD2	TRBV19	-	TRBJ2-3	CASSKGTSGLDTDTQYF	TGTGCCAGTAGTAAGGGGACTAGCGGTTTAGACACAGATACGCAGTATTTT
TRBD2	TRBV9	-	TRBJ2-3	CASSAGTSDTDTQYF	TGTGCCAGCAGCGCCGGGACTAGCGACACAGATACGCAGTATTTT
TRBD1	TRBV4-2	-	TRBJ2-7	CASSQRDSYEQYF	TGTGCCAGCAGCCAGAGGGACAGCTACGAGCAGTACTTC
-	TRBV4-3	-	TRBJ2-7	CASSQAYRAYEQYF	TGCGCCAGCAGCCAAGCGTACAGGGCCTACGAGCAGTACTTC
-	TRBV27	-	TRBJ1-1	CASSWGGLNTEAFF	TGTGCCAGCAGCTGGGGGGGGTTGAACACTGAAGCTTTCTTT
-	TRBV11-2	-	TRBJ1-4	CASSLEGSGKGEKLFF	TGTGCCAGCAGCTTAGAAGGGTCAGGGAAAGGTGAAAAACTGTTTTTT
-	TRBV7-6	-	TRBJ2-2	CASSPTRVNTGELFF	TGTGCCAGCAGCCCCACCAGGGTGAACACCGGGGAGCTGTTTTTT
TRBD1	TRBV7-9	once	TRBJ2-5	CASSPSTGAETQYF	TGTGCCAGCAGCCCCTCGACAGGGGCGGAGACCCAGTACTTC
TRBD1	TRBV4-1	-	TRBJ1-4	CASSRAGQGLGTTNEKLFF	TGCGCCAGCAGCCGGGCCGGACAGGGGCTGGGGACAACTAATGAAAAACTGTTTTTT
TRBD2	TRBV10-3	-	TRBJ2-3	CAISELVSGGFTDTQYF	TGTGCCATCAGTGAGCTGGTTAGCGGGGGGTTCACAGATACGCAGTATTTT
TRBD1	TRBV11-1	-	TRBJ2-5	CASSPRDRGQETQYF	TGTGCCAGCAGCCCCCGGGACAGGGGTCAAGAGACCCAGTACTTC
TRBD2	TRBV6-1	-	TRBJ2-7	CASSEETERGDLHEQYF	TGTGCCAGCAGTGAAGAGACCGAGCGGGGGGACCTACACGAGCAGTACTTC
TRBD2	TRBV19	-	TRBJ2-5	CASKYDRAGGTRETQYF	TGTGCCAGTAAATATGATAGAGCGGGAGGGACCCGAGAGACCCAGTACTTC